This is a list of T cell receptor beta chains from one sample in a study of memory CD4+ T cells and cytomegalovirus serostatus. Assay: immunoSEQ multiplex PCR; the TCRdb copy retains only in-frame clones and omits some. There are around 63,000 clones in the sample; around 82% occur only once, and 0.5% to 0.6% lies in the top ten. The sequenced material came from memory CD4+ T cells from blood. These receptors all come from an adult in good health and CMV-seronegative. Some clones in this sample may be carry-over from other donors' samples. CDR3s include the opening cysteine and the closing phenylalanine or tryptophan. A D gene is named only where the DNA matches it firmly. For some rows the clone size is stated as once, few or many, or as a class when expanded; others skip it.

TRBV7-2	-	-	TRBJ2-4	TGTGCCAGCAGGCAATTCCGGGACGCCGAAAACATTCAGTACTTC	CASRQFRDAENIQYF
TRBV27	-	-	TRBJ2-5	TGTGCCAGCAGTTTATCAAGAGGGGGGGAAGAGACCCAGTACTTC	CASSLSRGGEETQYF
TRBV30	-	-	TRBJ1-2	TGTGCCTGGAGTCGGGGACGGAACTATGGCTACACCTTC	CAWSRGRNYGYTF
TRBV5-1	TRBD1	-	TRBJ1-1	TGCGCCAGCAGCGAGCGGACAGGGAGGAACACTGAAGCTTTCTTT	CASSERTGRNTEAFF
TRBV27	TRBD2	-	TRBJ2-5	TGTGCCAGCAGTTTGGCGGTAGCGGGACCCGAGACCCAGTACTTC	CASSLAVAGPETQYF
TRBV10-3	TRBD1	-	TRBJ1-3	TGTGCCATCAGTGAGATTTCGACAGGGGTGCGAAACACCATATATTTT	CAISEISTGVRNTIYF
TRBV5-6	-	-	TRBJ1-3	TGTGCCAGCAGATCCGCCAGGGAAAACACCATATATTTT	CASRSARENTIYF
TRBV4-1	TRBD2	-	TRBJ2-3	TGCGCCAGCAGCCAAGGACTAGCGGGGGTTGGGGTTAGCACAGATACGCAGTATTTT	CASSQGLAGVGVSTDTQYF
TRBV25-1	-	few	TRBJ2-6	TGTGCCAGCAGTGAGGCCGGGGGCACTGGGGCCAACGTCCTGACTTTC	CASSEAGGTGANVLTF
TRBV27	-	-	TRBJ1-5	TGTGCCAGCAGTTTATCGATAAGAGGGAATCAGCCCCAGCATTTT	CASSLSIRGNQPQHF
TRBV7-8	-	-	TRBJ1-4	TGTGCCAGCAGCTTAGGTCAGCAACCCGAAAAACTGTTTTTT	CASSLGQQPEKLFF
TRBV14	-	-	TRBJ2-1	TGTGCCAGCACACAGAATTCCTACAATGAGCAGTTCTTC	CASTQNSYNEQFF
TRBV28	-	-	TRBJ2-1	TGTGCCAGCAGTTTAGTAGTGGGGTACAATGAGCAGTTCTTC	CASSLVVGYNEQFF
TRBV5-5	TRBD1	-	TRBJ1-2	TGTGCCAGCAGCTTTCAGGGGGCAGCCTATGGCTACACCTTC	CASSFQGAAYGYTF
TRBV5-7	TRBD1	-	TRBJ2-7	TGTGCCAGCAGGTGCAAGGGACAGGGAAGCTCCTACGAGCAGTACTTC	CASRCKGQGSSYEQYF
TRBV4-1	-	-	TRBJ2-4	TGCGCCAGCAGCCAAGTCGGTTTTCTAGCCAAAAACATTCAGTACTTC	CASSQVGFLAKNIQYF
TRBV11-2	-	-	TRBJ2-1	TGTGCCAGCAGCTTAGACAGGAGCTCCTACAATGAGCAGTTCTTC	CASSLDRSSYNEQFF
TRBV30	-	-	TRBJ2-5	TGTGCCTGGAGTGTGGATACCCAAGAGACCCAGTACTTC	CAWSVDTQETQYF
TRBV2	TRBD2	-	TRBJ2-1	TGTGCCAGCAGTGGCCTTCTAGCGGGAGTGAAAAATGAGCAGTTCTTC	CASSGLLAGVKNEQFF
TRBV30	TRBD2	-	TRBJ2-7	TGTGCCTGGACTAGCGGGGAGCGATACGAGCAGTACTTC	CAWTSGERYEQYF
TRBV10-2	-	few	TRBJ1-1	TGCGCCAGCATTGGGGGGCAGAACACTGAAGCTTTCTTT	CASIGGQNTEAFF
TRBV4-1	TRBD2	-	TRBJ2-2	TGCGCCAGCAGCCAAGGCCTAGCGGGGGCCGGGGAGCTGTTTTTT	CASSQGLAGAGELFF
TRBV15	TRBD2	few	TRBJ2-3	TGTGCCACCAGGGGAGGGAACACAGATACGCAGTATTTT	CATRGGNTDTQYF
TRBV29-1	TRBD1	-	TRBJ1-1	TGCAGCGTTGGGACAGGGAACACTGAAGCTTTCTTT	CSVGTGNTEAFF
TRBV6-4	TRBD2	-	TRBJ2-1	TGTGCCAGCAGTGACCTAGCGGGTGGGAATGAGCAGTTCTTC	CASSDLAGGNEQFF
TRBV29-1	TRBD1	-	TRBJ1-2	TGCAGCGTTGCCCCCGTGACAGGGGTTGGCTACACCTTC	CSVAPVTGVGYTF
TRBV6-6	-	-	TRBJ2-1	TGTGCCAGCAGTTCATCGACCCCTCGCTCCTACAATGAGCAGTTCTTC	CASSSSTPRSYNEQFF
TRBV6-5	-	-	TRBJ2-7	TGTGCCACCCGAGCCCCCGGGGATATCCACGAGCAGTACTTC	CATRAPGDIHEQYF
TRBV23-1	-	-	TRBJ2-7	TGCGCCAGCAGTCTAAAAGGGGCACTAGTCGAGCAGTACTTC	CASSLKGALVEQYF